This T cell receptor beta chain was documented in a study of beta chain features in type 1 diabetes. Findings of the study overall: Type 1 diabetes patients showed a moderate but significant shortening of TCRB CDR3s in all four CD4+ subsets. Compared to healthy donors, patients appeared to have naive, central memory and Treg TCRB repertoires that were more alike. Patients with type 1 diabetes carried fewer insertions and had more deletions at their VDJ junctions.

The J segment lost 1 base and the V segment lost 3 bases, leaving 7 bases of the junction unmatched. CDR3 length equals 16 residues. Germline assignment: CDR1 SGHTA and CDR2 FQGNSA. Turning to this clone: Its antigen is currently unknown.

The study reverse transcribed the entire isolated RNA, so it sequenced expressed TCRB transcripts. Sequenced by immunoSEQ multiplex PCR; TCRdb stores in-frame clones only, minus some. Of some 150,000 clones in the sample, about 51% were seen once. This rearrangement joins TRBV7-2 to TRBJ2-3, with 7 bases fitting TRBD2. The material sequenced was Tregs from blood. The receptor comes from a young man in good health. The CDR3 is CASSFLGGFGTDTQYF. The CDR3 bases are TGTGCCAGCAGCTTTCTGGGGGGGTTTGGCACAGATACGCAGTATTTT.